The 24 T cell receptor beta chains below come from one sample, sequenced in a study of cytomegalovirus exposure and HLA in healthy donors (dated 2017 in TCRdb). Receptor amplification or capture employed the immunoSEQ multiplex PCR assay. A mixture of 60 forward primers for TCR Vbeta segments and 13 reverse primers for TCR Jbeta segments was used in the multiplex PCR. Sourced from immuneACCESS, this table was stored by TCRdb with only in-frame sequences that have V and J called. A share of the clones is absent; for the studies checked, an unresolved V gene accounts for under half, and the remainder has no known explanation. For this sample the table gives 150,000 to 200,000 clones, of which roughly 79% were detected only once. The ten largest make up roughly 1.9% of the sample. The specimen sequenced was PBMCs. These receptors originate from a woman in her 30s in good health and CMV-seropositive.

The chain recombines TRBV11-2 with TRBJ2-3, with 7 bases aligning to TRBD2. The germline gives CDR1 SGHAT, CDR2 FQNNGV. The CDR3 consists of 16 residues. V dropped 2 bases and J dropped 2; count of bases not matched to a gene: 7. The DNA for the CDR3 is TGTGCCAGCAGCTTAAGGGAGGGCCTAAACACAGATACGCAGTATTTT. Translating it yields CASSLREGLNTDTQYF. Variable domain in full (rest from reference TRBV11-2 and TRBJ2-3): EAGVAQSPRYKIIEKRQSVAFWCNPISGHATLYWYQQILGQGPKLLIQFQNNGVVDDSQLPKDRFSAERLKGVDSTLKIQPAKLEDSAVYLCASSLREGLNTDTQYFGPGTRLTVL.

In this sample, this clone turned up once. CDR3 residues: CASSQVFERTLSTEAFF. As DNA, the CDR3 is TGCGCCAGCAGCCAAGTTTTCGAGCGAACCCTGAGCACTGAAGCTTTCTTT. This chain uses TRBV4-1 with TRBJ1-1; D not certain. Germline CDR1 is MGHRA and CDR2 is YSYEKL. V shed 1 base and J shed 4 bases, with 19 bases lying between them. This CDR3 has 17 amino acids.

This clone came up a few times. The rearrangement uses TRBV2 and TRBJ2-1; 11 bases fit TRBD2. The germline CDR1 and CDR2 sequences are SNHLY and FYNNEI. This CDR3 comprises 16 residues. Losses at the gene ends were 2 bases for V and 5 bases for J; bases not matched to a gene: 5. CDR3 amino acids: CASSENSGGADNEQFF. The CDR3 nucleotides are TGTGCCAGCAGTGAAAATAGCGGGGGGGCCGACAATGAGCAGTTCTTC.

Only a few counts were recorded for this clone. The genes are TRBV6-5 and TRBJ1-5; TRBD1 matches at 7 bases. The CDR3 sequence is 15 residues long. Germline CDR1 is MNHEY and CDR2 is SVGAGI. J gave up 9 bases and V 5 bases, and 13 bases lay outside the gene matches. The CDR3: CASSRSTGSRGPQHF. The CDR3 nucleotides are TGTGCCAGCAGTCGTTCGACAGGGTCCCGTGGGCCCCAGCATTTT.

The rearrangement links TRBV6-5 to TRBJ2-7, with unresolved D. The V gene lost 2 bases and the J gene lost 3 bases, with 8 bases spanning the gap. The CDR3 is 13 amino acids. CDR1 and CDR2 (germline): MNHEY, SVGAGI. The CDR3 sequence: CASSYRRGYEQYF. The CDR3 coding sequence is TGTGCCAGCAGTTACCGGCGCGGCTACGAGCAGTACTTC.

The chain has TRBV9 and TRBJ1-2, with a tentative D call TRBD1 (6 bases). Trimming took 0 bases from V and 4 from J, leaving 10 bases between them. In germline, CDR1 is SGDLS, CDR2 YYNGEE. The CDR3 sequence is 14 residues long. The CDR3 sequence: CASSVAPGAYGYTF. The CDR3 coding sequence is TGTGCCAGCAGCGTAGCACCAGGGGCCTATGGCTACACCTTC.

This clone was recorded a few times. The chain combines TRBV18 with TRBJ2-7; the match to TRBD1 covers 8 bases. Germline CDR1 KGHSH, CDR2 LQKENI. V was pared by 2 bases and J by 2 bases, with 5 bases of the junction left unmatched. The CDR3 is made up of 15 amino acids. CDR3 region: CASSPTRTGPYEQYF. The CDR3 coding sequence is TGTGCCAGCTCACCAACGAGGACAGGGCCCTACGAGCAGTACTTC.

The chain has TRBV9 and TRBJ1-5, with D perhaps TRBD1 (6 bases). This CDR3 has 12 residues. From germline, CDR1 is SGDLS and CDR2 YYNGEE. V lost 4 bases, J lost 4 bases, and 6 bases lay in between. The CDR3 spells CASSQGNQPQHF. CDR3 nucleotide sequence: TGTGCCAGCAGCCAGGGGAATCAGCCCCAGCATTTT. Complete variable domain (other parts from reference TRBV9 and TRBJ1-5): DSGVTQTPKHLITATGQRVTLRCSPRSGDLSVYWYQQSLDQGLQFLIQYYNGEERAKGNILERFSAQQFPDLHSELNLSSLELGDSALYFCASSQGNQPQHFGDGTRLSIL.

This clone has just a few counts. J is TRBJ1-2 and V is TRBV19; 9 bases agree with TRBD1. The CDR3 is 12 residues long. Per germline, CDR1 LNHDA and CDR2 SQIVND (reference sequence). After removal of 3 bases from V and 7 bases from J, the junction contained 0 bases not matched to a gene. This CDR3 is CASSMDRGGYTF. CDR3 nucleotides: TGTGCCAGTAGTATGGACAGGGGTGGCTACACCTTC.

This sequence joins TRBV9 and TRBJ2-2; perhaps TRBD1 as D (6 bases). Germline-derived CDR1 and CDR2 are SGDLS and YYNGEE. V dropped 0 bases and J dropped 2 bases, with 20 bases sitting between them. The CDR3 consists of 19 residues. The CDR3 is CASSVVGNVGAINTGELFF. The CDR3 region has the DNA TGTGCCAGCAGCGTAGTGGGGAATGTGGGGGCTATTAACACCGGGGAGCTGTTTTTT.

The gene calls are TRBV5-1 and TRBJ1-2; no clear D gene. Germline V gives CDR1 SGHRS, CDR2 YFSETQ. Trimming stripped 0 bases from V and 4 bases from J, with 10 bases between. The CDR3 sequence is 14 residues long. The DNA for the CDR3 is TGCGCCAGCAGCTTGGTGTCCAGATTCTATGGCTACACCTTC. Encoded protein: CASSLVSRFYGYTF.

V is TRBV6-1 and J is TRBJ1-1, with 7 positions matching TRBD1. The CDR3 runs to 14 residues. With 6 bases clipped from V and 6 bases from J, the junction kept 10 bases outside the gene matches. The germline gives CDR1 MNHNS, CDR2 SASEGT. The CDR3 spells CASSTGSGGSEAFF. The CDR3 nucleotides read TGTGCCAGCAGCACAGGGTCAGGGGGTTCTGAAGCTTTCTTT.

The chain combines TRBV6-1 with TRBJ1-5; no reliable D call. Trimming took 6 bases from V and 0 from J, leaving 6 bases between them. Germline V gene data show CDR1 as MNHNS and CDR2 as SASEGT. This CDR3 contains 13 residues. The CDR3 bases are TGTGCCAGCAGCCGGTATAGCAATCAGCCCCAGCATTTT. It specifies CASSRYSNQPQHF.

This clone was counted a single time. The chain employs TRBV6-5 and TRBJ2-3, with TRBD2 matching over 10 bases. Germline loops: CDR1 MNHEY, CDR2 SVGAGI. This CDR3 is 15 amino acids long. Trimming took 4 bases from V and 2 from J; bases not matched to a gene: 3. CDR3 sequence: CASSSLAGYTDTQYF. The CDR3 coding sequence is TGTGCCAGCAGTTCACTAGCGGGGTACACAGATACGCAGTATTTT.

This chain joins TRBV30 and TRBJ1-6; TRBD1 might be the D (5 bases). The CDR3 is made up of 15 amino acids. V lost 1 base and J 7 bases, leaving 14 bases between the germline ends. Germline V gene sequence: CDR1 GTSNPN, CDR2 SVGIG (reference sequence). The CDR3 DNA reads TGTGCCTGGAGTGGTTCTGGGGGGGGAAATTCACCCCTCCACTTT. It codes for CAWSGSGGGNSPLHF.

This clone has more than one count but fewer than ten. The chain uses TRBV5-4 and TRBJ2-1; 7 bases fit TRBD2. From germline, CDR1 is SGHNT and CDR2 YYREEE (reference sequence). Trimming took 3 bases from V and 10 from J; bases not matched to a gene: 10. The CDR3 spans 14 residues. The CDR3 region is CASSSGPGGFEQFF. CDR3 nucleotide sequence: TGTGCCAGCAGCTCCGGCCCGGGAGGATTCGAGCAGTTCTTC.

The rearrangement links TRBV7-2 to TRBJ2-7; D remains ambiguous. CDR3 size: 14 residues. The ends were cut back, 0 bases at V and 7 bases at J, with 13 bases in the middle. Germline assignment: CDR1 SGHTA and CDR2 FQGNSA. The CDR3 sequence is CASSLARIFGEQYF. Written as DNA, the CDR3 is TGTGCCAGCAGCTTAGCGCGGATTTTCGGAGAGCAGTACTTC. The whole variable domain, remainder taken from reference TRBV7-2 and TRBJ2-7, is GAGVSQSPSNKVTEKGKDVELRCDPISGHTALYWYRQSLGQGLEFLIYFQGNSAPDKSGLPSDRFSAERTGGSVSTLTIQRTQQEDSAVYLCASSLARIFGEQYFGPGTRLTVT.

This clone occurred once. The chain has TRBV5-4 and TRBJ2-3; 13 bases agree with TRBD2. Trimming removed 5 bases from V and 6 bases from J; junction bases left unmatched: 9. Germline CDR1 reads SGHNT; CDR2 reads YYREEE (reference sequence). This CDR3 is 16 amino acids long. The CDR3 coding sequence is TGTGCCAGCAGGTGGACTAGCGGGGGCCCACTGGATACGCAGTATTTT. Its protein product is CASRWTSGGPLDTQYF.

The J gene is TRBJ2-7, the V gene TRBV7-9, with TRBD1 matching 9 bases. Germline values: CDR1 SEHNR, CDR2 FQNEAQ (reference sequence). The CDR3 runs to 13 residues. The V segment lost 5 bases and the J segment 3 bases; nucleotides outside the gene matches: 2. CDR3 residues: CASSRGQGYEQYF. The CDR3 DNA reads TGTGCCAGCAGCCGGGGACAGGGCTACGAGCAGTACTTC.

J is TRBJ1-4 and V is TRBV4-3; no reliable D call. Germline V gene data show CDR1 as LGHNA and CDR2 as YSLEER. This CDR3 contains 14 residues. V lost 1 base, J lost 8 bases, and 11 bases lay in between. The DNA of the CDR3 is TGCGCCAGCAGCCAAGTGGAGGATGGCGAAAAACTGTTTTTT. It translates to CASSQVEDGEKLFF.

The CDR3 DNA sequence: TGTGCCAGTAGTAAGGGACACACCCAAGAGACCCAGTACTTC. It specifies CASSKGHTQETQYF. The rearrangement joins TRBV19 to TRBJ2-5; TRBD1 might be the D (6 bases). This CDR3 contains 14 residues. Trimming removed 4 bases at V and 1 base at J, with 10 bases between. Germline lookup yields CDR1 LNHDA and CDR2 SQIVND (reference sequence).

To note about this clone: This sample includes further DNA sequences coding for the same CDR3. The chain combines TRBV4-3 with TRBJ1-1; D possibly corresponds to TRBD1 (6 bases). The V and J ends lost 4 bases and 6 bases respectively, with 12 bases between them. This CDR3 is 13 amino acids long. CDR1 and CDR2 from the germline V gene are LGHNA and YSLEER. CDR3 coding DNA: TGCGCCAGCAGCCCCACAGGGTTCGCTGAAGCTTTCTTT. Amino acid sequence: CASSPTGFAEAFF.

The chain recombines TRBV29-1 with TRBJ1-1; D is possibly TRBD1 (6 bases). This CDR3 region has 13 residues. Per the germline V gene, CDR1 is SQVTM and CDR2 is ANQGSEA. Trimming cost V 4 bases and J 2 bases, with 11 bases left between them. CDR3 protein: CSVALGGNTEAFF. As DNA, the CDR3 is TGCAGCGTTGCTCTAGGGGGAAACACTGAAGCTTTCTTT. The full variable domain, with the rest looked up from reference TRBV29-1 and TRBJ1-1, is SAVISQKPSRDICQRGTSLTIQCQVDSQVTMMFWYRQQPGQSLTLIATANQGSEATYESGFVIDKFPISRPNLTFSTLTVSNMSPEDSSIYLCSVALGGNTEAFFGQGTRLTVV.

J is TRBJ2-3 and V is TRBV4-3; 8 bases fit TRBD1. The trim removed 8 bases at V and 4 bases at J, leaving 14 bases unmatched. CDR1 and CDR2 (germline): LGHNA, YSLEER. The CDR3 is made up of 16 amino acids. The CDR3 bases are TGCGCCAGCTGCACAATCGGACAGGGTCAGGCAGATACGCAGTATTTT. It translates to CASCTIGQGQADTQYF.